This T cell receptor (beta chain) stems from a study of cytotoxic CD8 clonotypes in ibrutinib-treated CLL. Regarding the study as a whole: For progressing versus sustained-remission patients, sampling times were not the same.

Sequencing was performed with immunoSEQ multiplex PCR; in TCRdb, only in-frame clones are kept and a portion is missing. The sample comprises about 97,000 clones, approximately 71% of which are singletons, and 20% to 25% rests with the top ten. As concerns this clone: What it recognizes is unknown.

The CDR3 sequence is 14 residues long. Germline V gene sequence: CDR1 LNHDA, CDR2 SQIVND (reference sequence). The ends lost 8 bases at V and 2 bases at J; junction bases unmatched: 6. Material: PBMCs, obtained after 24 months of ibrutinib treatment. This receptor was taken from a human donor with chronic lymphocytic leukemia. The rearrangement uses TRBV19 and TRBJ2-5, with 9 bases matching TRBD1. CDR3 sequence: CASQRDRAQETQYF. The DNA for the CDR3 is TGTGCCAGTCAACGGGACAGGGCTCAAGAGACCCAGTACTTC.